Below, 8 T cell receptor beta chains from the same sample are listed, as sequenced in a study of blood T cell repertoires in COVID-19. Profiled with immunoSEQ multiplex PCR; TCRdb holds only in-frame clones, not every one. Of 180,000 or so clones in the sample, approximately 90% were seen once. The sequencing sample was made of peripheral blood. These receptors were taken from a man younger than 35 with acute or convalescent COVID-19.

The J gene is TRBJ2-7, the V gene TRBV5-1, with 12 nucleotides matching TRBD1. J lost 5 bases, V lost 4 bases, and 7 bases had no gene match. The CDR3 sequence is 15 residues long. Germline V lookup: CDR1 SGHRS, CDR2 YFSETQ. This chain's CDR3 is CASSPGDRGLDEQYF. The CDR3, as DNA: TGCGCCAGCAGCCCCGGGGACAGGGGGCTCGACGAGCAGTACTTC.

The chain joins TRBV18 to TRBJ1-1, with 7 bases identical to TRBD1. The ends lost 6 bases at V and 0 bases at J; junction bases unmatched: 1. Germline V gene lookup returns CDR1 KGHSH and CDR2 LQKENI. The CDR3 extends over 13 amino acids. CDR3 coding DNA: TGTGCCAGCTCGACAGGGCTGAACACTGAAGCTTTCTTT. It translates to CASSTGLNTEAFF.

The chain uses TRBV5-5 and TRBJ1-6; weak D call: TRBD1 (5 bases). The CDR3 is made up of 18 amino acids. Germline values: CDR1 SGHKS, CDR2 YYEKEE (reference sequence). V lost 0 bases and J 6 bases, leaving 19 bases between the germline ends. The CDR3 coding sequence is TGTGCCAGCAGCTTGGCCCAAATAGGCGGCGGGGGTAATTCACCCCTCCACTTT. Translation gives CASSLAQIGGGGNSPLHF.

V is TRBV27 and J is TRBJ1-2; D is perhaps TRBD1 (5 bases). The germline V gene has CDR1 MNHEY and CDR2 SMNVEV (reference sequence). Trimming shortened V by 6 bases and J by 0 bases, and 8 bases separated the two germline ends. The CDR3 extends over 13 amino acids. Here the CDR3 reads CASRDISNYGYTF. In DNA form, the CDR3 reads TGTGCCAGCAGGGACATCTCTAACTATGGCTACACCTTC.

This clone appeared once. The chain joins TRBV3-1 (or the pseudogene TRBV3-2) to TRBJ1-5; possible D gene TRBD1, 5 bases. Germline V gene data show CDR1 as LGHDT and CDR2 as YNNKEL (reference sequence). The CDR3 has 14 residues. The V and J ends lost 3 bases and 1 base respectively, with 7 bases between them. The CDR3: CASSHAGSNQPQHF. The CDR3 DNA reads as TGTGCCAGCAGCCATGCAGGGAGCAATCAGCCCCAGCATTTT.

The chain combines TRBV9 with TRBJ1-1, with 8 bases identical to TRBD1. The germline CDR1 and CDR2 sequences are SGDLS and YYNGEE. After removal of 3 bases from V and 7 bases from J, the junction contained 8 bases not matched to a gene. This CDR3 has 14 residues. CDR3 sequence: CASSGRGLKGEAFF. As DNA, the CDR3 is TGTGCCAGCAGCGGCAGGGGGCTAAAGGGTGAAGCTTTCTTT.

This clone occurred once. The V gene is TRBV5-4, the J gene TRBJ1-1, with 12 bases that match TRBD1. Looked up from germline, CDR1 is SGHNT and CDR2 is YYREEE (reference sequence). J gave up 8 bases and V 4 bases, and 6 bases lay outside the gene matches. The CDR3 contains 14 residues. The CDR3 bases are TGTGCCAGCAGCCACCGGGACAGGGGGCCAGAAGCTTTCTTT. This codes for CASSHRDRGPEAFF.

This sequence joins TRBV27 and TRBJ1-4; D perhaps matches TRBD1 (5 bases). Germline values: CDR1 MNHEY, CDR2 SMNVEV (reference sequence). Between the trimmed V and J ends, which lost 2 bases and 0 bases, there was a span of 13 bases. The CDR3 consists of 17 residues. In nucleotides, the CDR3 is TGTGCCAGCAGTTTACAAGGGGCAACGTCAACTAATGAAAAACTGTTTTTT. This gives the protein CASSLQGATSTNEKLFF.